Each of the 22 T cell receptor beta chains below was sequenced from the same sample in a study of vaccination and CD4 T cells after COVID-19. The antigens these receptors bind are not known. Indicated treatment: roughly ten-day PBMC culture with coronavirus spike peptide pools or control peptides (ViraFEST assay). Researchers collected the unexposed donor's CD4+ T cells before the COVID-19 pandemic (2011-2018). An Oncomine TCR Beta short-read assay was used to sequence the DNA from cultured CD4+ T cells. Genomic DNA was isolated from cultured CD4+ T cells. MiXCR, applied by TCRdb to the PCR reads, yields one record per CDR3 protein. The repertoire consists of about 8,800 distinct CDR3 sequences, with 30% to 45% occurring once and the leading ten covering around 8%. Sequenced sample: CD4+ T cells from blood, cultured in vitro. The receptors come from a human donor in good health.

This chain uses TRBV7-2 with TRBJ2-7; D might be TRBD2 (6 bases). In germline, CDR1 is SGHTA, CDR2 FQGNSA. The CDR3 is 15 residues long. V gave up 5 bases and J gave up 4 bases, with 18 bases separating them. CDR3 loop: CASSLSAGTSYEQYF. The CDR3 DNA reads TGTGCCAGCAGCCTATCCGCTGGGACTTCGTACGAGCAGTACTTC.

This chain joins TRBV7-9 and TRBJ2-2, with 11 bases aligning to TRBD2. The CDR3 runs to 15 residues. Germline CDR1 SEHNR, CDR2 FQNEAQ (reference sequence). V shed 8 bases and J 6 bases; nucleotides not matched to a gene: 8. CDR3 sequence (DNA): TGTGCCAGCCTTGGGACTAGCGGAGGTCCCGGGGAGCTGTTTTTT. It codes for CASLGTSGGPGELFF.

This sequence joins TRBV29-1 and TRBJ1-2; D uncertain. Germline-derived CDR1 and CDR2 are SQVTM and ANQGSEA. CDR3 length: 13 amino acids. V was trimmed by 5 bases and J by 0 bases, leaving 10 bases between them. The CDR3 reads CSVIRLSNYGYTF. The DNA for the CDR3 is TGCAGCGTTATCAGGTTGTCTAACTATGGCTACACCTTC. Together with reference TRBV29-1 and TRBJ1-2, the CDR3 gives the full variable domain: SAVISQKPSRDICQRGTSLTIQCQVDSQVTMMFWYRQQPGQSLTLIATANQGSEATYESGFVIDKFPISRPNLTFSTLTVSNMSPEDSSIYLCSVIRLSNYGYTFGSGTRLTVV.

This chain connects TRBV6-2 or TRBV6-3 to TRBJ1-3; no firm D call. The length of the CDR3 is 12 residues. V lost 3 bases and J 2 bases, leaving 2 bases between the germline ends. Germline CDR1 MNHEY, CDR2 SVGEGT. CDR3 residues: CASSYTGNTIYF. Written as DNA, the CDR3 is TGTGCCAGCAGTTATACTGGAAACACCATATATTTT.

This clonotype was counted only a few times. Relative to the germline gene, one junction end is altered; a read error may explain this. The V and J genes are TRBV7-7 and TRBJ2-1; D is undetermined. CDR3 length equals 14 residues. Germline V CDR1 and CDR2: SSHAT, FNYEAQ (reference sequence). DNA of the CDR3: TGTGCTAGCAGCCCGAGGTTCGATTACAATGAGCAGTTCTTC. This gives the protein CASSPRFDYNEQFF.

This clonotype was counted only a few times. J is TRBJ2-1 and V is TRBV20-1; 8 nucleotides line up with TRBD2. Germline V gene lookup returns CDR1 DFQATT and CDR2 SNEGSKA (reference sequence). V lost 5 bases to trimming and J lost 0 bases; unmatched junction nucleotides: 3. CDR3 length equals 14 residues. The CDR3 here is CSAELADSYNEQFF. CDR3 in DNA: TGCAGTGCTGAACTAGCGGACTCCTACAATGAGCAGTTCTTC.

This clonotype was observed a few times. This sequence joins TRBV20-1 and TRBJ2-2; 9 bases line up with TRBD1. The junction had 4 bases not matched to a gene; V was cut back by 4 bases and J by 4 bases. From germline, CDR1 is DFQATT and CDR2 SNEGSKA (reference sequence). This CDR3 has 14 amino acids. The CDR3 loop reads CSAIQGAGTGELFF. The CDR3 DNA follows: TGCAGTGCTATACAGGGGGCTGGCACCGGGGAGCTGTTTTTT.

The chain has TRBV6-5 and TRBJ2-1; 11 positions agree with TRBD2. This CDR3 has 16 amino acids. The V segment lost 2 bases and the J segment 5 bases; nucleotides outside the gene matches: 5. Germline CDR1 MNHEY, CDR2 SVGAGI. The CDR3 loop reads CASSYAGTSGNNEQFF. The DNA for the CDR3 is TGTGCCAGCAGTTACGCCGGGACTAGCGGAAACAATGAGCAGTTCTTC.

This clonotype occurred a few times. The rearrangement uses TRBV7-3 and TRBJ2-1; D not resolved. The CDR3 totals 17 residues. V dropped 1 base and J dropped 1 base, with 14 bases sitting between them. CDR1 SGHTA and CDR2 FQGTGA come from the germline V gene. The CDR3 nucleotides read TGTGCCAGCAGCTTAAGGTCCCTTCCGGCGTCCTACAATGAGCAGTTCTTC. It is translated as CASSLRSLPASYNEQFF.

The chain couples TRBV27 to TRBJ2-7, with 7 nucleotides matching TRBD2. Per the germline V gene, CDR1 is MNHEY and CDR2 is SMNVEV (reference sequence). The CDR3 is 15 amino acids. Trimming cost V 3 bases and J 3 bases; bases outside gene matches: 8. CDR3 protein: CASSFGGGLRYEQYF. The DNA for the CDR3 is TGTGCCAGCAGTTTTGGGGGAGGGCTCCGCTACGAGCAGTACTTC.

By its share, this clonotype is medium-sized. The chain couples TRBV20-1 to TRBJ1-1; D call uncertain. The V end lost 4 bases, the J end lost 1 base, and 10 bases lay between the germline ends. Germline values: CDR1 DFQATT, CDR2 SNEGSKA (reference sequence). The CDR3 has 13 amino acids. In nucleotides, the CDR3 is TGCAGTGCTAACCGGAGTCCGAACACTGAAGCTTTCTTT. Amino acid sequence: CSANRSPNTEAFF.

The rearrangement joins TRBV28 to TRBJ1-2; no definite D call. V lost 6 bases, J lost 5 bases, and 7 bases lay in between. This CDR3 is 11 amino acids long. Per the germline V gene, CDR1 is MDHEN and CDR2 is SYDVKM. CDR3 loop: CASRRIYGYTF. The CDR3, as DNA: TGTGCCAGCAGACGGATTTATGGCTACACCTTC.

The CDR3 coding sequence is TGTGCCAGCAGTGACCCGGAAGGGGCGAACACTGAAGCTTTCTTT. Translation: CASSDPEGANTEAFF. J is TRBJ1-1 and V is TRBV2, with D tentatively TRBD1 (5 bases). Germline V lookup: CDR1 SNHLY, CDR2 FYNNEI. The CDR3 is made up of 15 amino acids. Trimming pared 3 bases from V and 1 base from J, leaving 12 bases between.

This clonotype was observed a handful of times. The chain has TRBV20-1 and TRBJ2-1; no firm D call. The CDR3 spans 12 residues. Germline V gene data show CDR1 as DFQATT and CDR2 as SNEGSKA (reference sequence). Trimming shortened V by 2 bases and J by 7 bases, and 9 bases separated the two germline ends. The CDR3 reads CSARYEHNEQFF. The CDR3 nucleotides are TGCAGTGCTAGATATGAGCATAATGAGCAGTTCTTC.

V gene TRBV4-3 combines with J gene TRBJ2-7, with D perhaps TRBD1 or TRBD2 (5 bases each). From germline, CDR1 is LGHNA and CDR2 YSLEER. CDR3 length equals 15 residues. Trimming left V 0 bases short and J 0 bases short, with 9 bases between. CDR3 protein: CASSQEDGTSYEQYF. The CDR3 DNA reads TGCGCCAGCAGCCAAGAGGACGGGACCTCCTACGAGCAGTACTTC.

The genes are TRBV10-2 and TRBJ2-1; no reliable D call. V lost 0 bases and J 6 bases, leaving 9 bases between the germline ends. CDR3 size: 14 residues. In germline, CDR1 is WSHSY, CDR2 SAAADI. The CDR3 DNA reads as TGCGCCAGCAGTGAGTCTCGACCAACCAATGAGCAGTTCTTC. It codes for CASSESRPTNEQFF.

This chain links TRBV29-1 with TRBJ2-7; D remains ambiguous. Germline assignment: CDR1 SQVTM and CDR2 ANQGSEA. The CDR3 has 13 amino acids. V shed 5 bases and J shed 5 bases, with 16 bases lying between them. The CDR3 sequence: CSVSVPIAHEQYF. CDR3 coding DNA: TGCAGCGTTTCAGTCCCAATTGCCCACGAGCAGTACTTC.

J is TRBJ2-1 and V is TRBV10-3, with D unresolved. The germline gives CDR1 ENHRY, CDR2 SYGVKD. The CDR3 has 14 residues. V was trimmed by 11 bases and J by 9 bases, leaving 23 bases between them. Here the CDR3 DNA reads TGTGCCCTAACGCCCGACCCCGCAGGAAGTGAGCAGTTCTTC. Protein: CALTPDPAGSEQFF.

The rearrangement joins TRBV6-2 or TRBV6-3 to TRBJ1-6; the D is unclear. The CDR3 totals 12 residues. Germline V gene sequence: CDR1 MNHEY, CDR2 SVGEGT. V lost 0 bases and J 7 bases, leaving 1 base between the germline ends. CDR3 amino acids: CASSYSNSPLHF. Here the CDR3 DNA reads TGTGCCAGCAGTTACTCGAATTCACCCCTCCACTTT.

This chain links TRBV7-6 with TRBJ2-1; possibly TRBD2 for D (5 bases). The V end was cut by 5 bases, the J end by 2 bases, with 16 bases between. This CDR3 contains 16 residues. Germline loops: CDR1 SGHVS, CDR2 FNYEAQ. CDR3 coding DNA: TGTGCCAGCAGCCCTGGTGCGGGCCTACCCTACAATGAGCAGTTCTTC. Amino acids: CASSPGAGLPYNEQFF.

There are a few counts of this clonotype. The chain joins TRBV20-1 to TRBJ1-2, with D possibly being TRBD1 (6 bases). The CDR3 length is 13 residues. Germline CDR1 and CDR2: DFQATT and SNEGSKA (reference sequence). V dropped 6 bases and J dropped 5 bases, with 16 bases sitting between them. CDR3 DNA: TGCAGTGCGAACCCCGGGACACTTTATGGCTACACCTTC. Its protein product is CSANPGTLYGYTF.

This clonotype was seen only a few times. The chain combines TRBV20-1 with TRBJ2-3, with no clear D. V lost 6 bases, J lost 7 bases, and 23 bases lay in between. CDR3 size: 15 residues. The germline gives CDR1 DFQATT, CDR2 SNEGSKA (reference sequence). In DNA, the CDR3 is TGCAGTGCCAGACGGGCGGACGGTTTGGGAAATACGCAGTATTTT. This codes for CSARRADGLGNTQYF.